This TCR beta chain originates from a study of T cells of healthy individuals. Germline CDR1 reads SGHVS; CDR2 reads FQNEAQ. The length of the CDR3 is 14 residues. The V and J ends lost 1 base and 2 bases respectively, with 9 bases between them. TCRdb independently ran MiXCR on the 5' RACE reads; one entry per CDR3 protein. The table shows about 96,000 distinct CDR3 sequences, with approximately 16% occurring only once. This clonotype was picked up many times. The chain recombines TRBV7-8 with TRBJ2-7, with D uncertain. The TCR originated in a human donor in good health. The CDR3 sequence is CASSLVGTTYEQYF. In nucleotides, the CDR3 is TGTGCCAGCAGCTTAGTGGGCACTACCTACGAGCAGTACTTC. Using reference TRBV7-8 and TRBJ2-7 for the parts outside the CDR3, the full variable domain is GAGVSQSPRYKVAKRGQDVALRCDPISGHVSLFWYQQALGQGPEFLTYFQNEAQLDKSGLPSDRFFAERPEGSVSTLKIQRTQQEDSAVYLCASSLVGTTYEQYFGPGTRLTVT.